This is a list of T cell receptor beta chains from one sample in a study of blood T cells in healthy people across ages. TCRdb redid the calling of the 5' RACE reads with MiXCR, one entry per CDR3 protein. There are roughly 680,000 distinct CDR3 sequences in the sample; over 40% occur only once, and roughly 14% lies in the top ten. Sequenced sample: blood. The receptors were gathered from an elderly woman in good health. CDR3s include the opening cysteine and the closing phenylalanine or tryptophan. D genes are given only for firm matches. The size field is filled for only some rows; it gives once, few, many or a size class.

v_call	clone_size	d_call	j_call	cdr3_aa	cdr3_nt
TRBV5-5	many	-	TRBJ1-1	CASSLGSFTTTAFF	TGTGCCAGCAGCTTGGGCAGCTTCACTACGACAGCTTTCTTT
TRBV20-1	-	-	TRBJ2-4	CSAPLAANIQYF	TGCAGTGCTCCCTTAGCCGCAAACATTCAGTACTTC
TRBV20-1	-	TRBD1	TRBJ1-4	CSARDRQGWTNEKLFF	TGCAGTGCTAGAGACCGACAGGGTTGGACTAATGAAAAACTGTTTTTT
TRBV27	-	TRBD2	TRBJ2-1	CASSFQTSGREEQFF	TGTGCCAGCAGTTTCCAGACTAGTGGGAGGGAGGAGCAGTTCTTC
TRBV20-1	many	-	TRBJ1-2	CSAPSDPYGYTF	TGCAGTGCCCCGTCGGATCCCTATGGCTACACCTTC
TRBV5-1	few	TRBD1	TRBJ1-4	CASSLAGQGSEKLFF	TGCGCCAGCAGCTTGGCGGGACAGGGAAGCGAAAAACTGTTTTTT
TRBV7-9	few	TRBD2	TRBJ2-5	CASSFPLAGSWETQYF	TGTGCCAGCAGCTTCCCTTTAGCGGGGTCGTGGGAGACCCAGTACTTC
TRBV4-1	-	TRBD1	TRBJ1-5	CASSPHGTGLNQPQHF	TGCGCCAGCAGCCCGCATGGGACAGGACTGAATCAGCCCCAGCATTTT
TRBV28	-	-	TRBJ2-1	CASSVRVRSYNEQFF	TGTGCCAGCAGTGTCCGGGTTCGGTCCTACAATGAGCAGTTCTTC
TRBV6-5	many	-	TRBJ2-5	CASSATPDQETQYF	TGTGCCAGCAGTGCCACGCCCGACCAAGAGACCCAGTACTTC
TRBV10-3	-	-	TRBJ1-1	CAISEPGANTEAFF	TGTGCCATCAGTGAGCCAGGGGCGAACACTGAAGCTTTCTTT
TRBV12-3/TRBV12-4	-	-	TRBJ2-4	CASSPSGRGGENIQYF	TGTGCCAGCAGTCCCTCGGGTCGAGGAGGGGAAAACATTCAGTACTTC
TRBV5-1	-	-	TRBJ1-6	CASSLGGIDNSPLHF	TGCGCCAGCAGCTTGGGAGGTATCGATAATTCACCCCTCCACTTT
TRBV5-1	few	TRBD1	TRBJ1-5	CASSWGQDQPQHF	TGCGCCAGCAGCTGGGGACAGGATCAGCCCCAGCATTTT
TRBV9	-	-	TRBJ2-5	CASSVGGVASETQYF	TGTGCCAGCAGCGTAGGCGGGGTCGCGTCAGAGACCCAGTACTTC
TRBV11-2	many	-	TRBJ2-1	CASSIRGSAGLTYNEQFF	TGTGCCAGCAGCATTAGGGGGTCAGCGGGCCTTACCTACAATGAGCAGTTCTTC
TRBV7-8	-	-	TRBJ2-1	CASSLGGQGGIHGEQFF	TGTGCCAGCAGCTTAGGAGGTCAGGGAGGAATACACGGTGAGCAGTTCTTC
TRBV28	few	-	TRBJ1-1	CASGTRQVFLYTEAFF	TGTGCCAGCGGAACGCGACAGGTTTTTTTATACACTGAAGCTTTCTTT
TRBV2	many	-	TRBJ2-5	CASTPTRQETQYF	TGTGCCAGCACACCTACACGGCAAGAGACCCAGTACTTC
TRBV11-3	-	TRBD2	TRBJ2-7	CASSIGLAGAEQYF	TGTGCCAGCAGCATCGGACTAGCGGGAGCCGAGCAGTACTTC
TRBV11-2	-	-	TRBJ2-3	CASSLGSAVQDTQYF	TGTGCCAGCAGCTTAGGAAGCGCGGTGCAAGATACGCAGTATTTT
TRBV10-3	many	TRBD1	TRBJ1-5	CAISEGSSGGNQPQHF	TGTGCCATCAGTGAGGGATCGTCAGGGGGGAATCAGCCCCAGCATTTT
TRBV9	-	-	TRBJ2-5	CASSAGARDQETQYF	TGTGCCAGCAGCGCAGGCGCAAGAGACCAAGAGACCCAGTACTTC
TRBV7-2	-	-	TRBJ2-7	CASSLGLAVNEQYF	TGTGCCAGCAGCTTAGGGCTAGCAGTCAACGAGCAGTACTTC
TRBV5-1	many	TRBD1	TRBJ2-3	CASSPLGTVTDTQYF	TGCGCCAGCAGCCCCCTTGGGACAGTCACAGATACGCAGTATTTT
TRBV7-3	many	-	TRBJ2-3	CASSLITATGTDTQYF	TGTGCCAGCAGCTTAATCACGGCTACCGGCACAGATACGCAGTATTTT
TRBV6-2/TRBV6-3	few	-	TRBJ2-3	CASSYYRSTDTQYF	TGTGCCAGCAGTTACTACAGAAGCACAGATACGCAGTATTTT
TRBV4-2	-	-	TRBJ2-3	CASSQWTVRDTQYF	TGTGCCAGCAGCCAATGGACAGTTCGAGATACGCAGTATTTT
TRBV12-3/TRBV12-4	many	-	TRBJ2-7	CASRGPKPHYEQYF	TGTGCCAGCAGGGGCCCGAAACCCCACTACGAGCAGTACTTC
TRBV28	few	-	TRBJ1-1	CASSDPAAPSEAFF	TGTGCCAGCAGTGACCCAGCAGCCCCCTCTGAGGCTTTCTTT
TRBV9	few	TRBD2	TRBJ2-1	CASSVGGSGSYEQFF	TGTGCCAGCAGCGTAGGGGGTAGCGGGAGCTATGAGCAGTTCTTC
TRBV20-1	many	-	TRBJ2-5	CSAPPAARQETQYF	TGCAGTGCCCCTCCTGCTGCGCGCCAAGAGACCCAGTACTTC
TRBV20-1	few	-	TRBJ1-2	CSAQAGGYSNYGYTF	TGCAGTGCCCAGGCGGGCGGCTACTCTAACTATGGCTACACCTTC